Listed below are T cell receptor beta chains from one sample, sequenced in a study of blood T cell repertoires in COVID-19. Profiled with immunoSEQ multiplex PCR; TCRdb holds only in-frame clones, not every one. The repertoire holds roughly 500,000 clones, with 89% as singletons. Sequenced material: peripheral blood. All receptors derive from a man aged 18-30 years with COVID-19, enrolled during active disease. The CDR3 runs from the conserved cysteine through the conserved F or W. D genes are given only for firm matches. Not every row has a clone size; where given, it reads once, few, many or a size class.

V gene	clone size	D gene	J gene	CDR3 protein	CDR3 DNA
TRBV7-9	-	TRBD2	TRBJ2-7	CASSFEGLAGYEQYF	TGTGCCAGCAGCTTCGAAGGGCTAGCGGGCTACGAGCAGTACTTC
TRBV19	-	-	TRBJ2-7	CASSMGGERFYEQYF	TGTGCCAGTAGTATGGGGGGAGAAAGATTCTACGAGCAGTACTTC
TRBV11-2	few	-	TRBJ1-2	CASSLEGVANYGYTF	TGTGCCAGCAGCTTAGAAGGGGTGGCTAACTATGGCTACACCTTC
TRBV2	-	TRBD1	TRBJ2-3	CASSQIGTGITDTQYF	TGTGCCAGCAGTCAAATCGGGACAGGCATCACAGATACGCAGTATTTT
TRBV7-9	once	TRBD2	TRBJ2-1	CASSRRTSGSYEQFF	TGTGCCAGCAGCCGAAGGACTAGCGGGAGTTATGAGCAGTTCTTC
TRBV6-5	-	-	TRBJ2-1	CASSYDRSSYNEQFF	TGTGCCAGCAGTTACGACCGGAGCTCCTACAATGAGCAGTTCTTC
TRBV27	-	-	TRBJ1-2	CASSTRLGADYGYTF	TGTGCCAGCAGTACTCGCTTGGGGGCCGACTATGGCTACACCTTC
TRBV9	-	TRBD2	TRBJ2-1	CASSETAGGPFYNEQFF	TGTGCCAGCAGCGAGACAGCGGGAGGGCCCTTTTACAATGAGCAGTTCTTC
TRBV12-5	-	TRBD2	TRBJ2-2	CASGTGGAGAGELFF	TGTGCTAGTGGTACCGGGGGAGCGGGGGCCGGGGAGCTGTTTTTT
TRBV19	-	-	TRBJ1-3	CASIQGYTIYF	TGTGCCAGTATACAGGGCTACACCATATATTTT
TRBV5-1	-	TRBD2	TRBJ2-1	CASSLDPSGGANEQFF	TGCGCCAGCAGCTTGGACCCGAGCGGGGGGGCCAATGAGCAGTTCTTC
TRBV6-5	few	-	TRBJ2-4	CASSSSGSGIQYF	TGTGCCAGCAGTTCATCGGGTTCCGGCATTCAGTACTTC
TRBV2	-	TRBD2	TRBJ2-2	CASVVIAGATGELFF	TGTGCCAGCGTAGTAATAGCGGGAGCAACCGGGGAGCTGTTTTTT
TRBV24-1	-	TRBD2	TRBJ2-3	CATSDFLTSDCTDTQYF	TGTGCCACCAGTGATTTTCTAACTAGCGACTGCACAGATACGCAGTATTTT
TRBV19	-	TRBD1	TRBJ2-5	CASSLDRGQETQYF	TGTGCCAGTAGTCTTGACAGGGGCCAAGAGACCCAGTACTTC
TRBV27	-	TRBD2	TRBJ2-7	CASSLSMGLAIYEQYF	TGTGCCAGCAGTTTATCGATGGGACTAGCAATATACGAGCAGTACTTC
TRBV6-2/TRBV6-3	-	-	TRBJ1-1	CASSLAPGVYTEAFF	TGTGCCAGCAGTCTCGCCCCGGGGGTCTACACTGAAGCTTTCTTT
TRBV13	-	TRBD2	TRBJ2-1	CASRRAGGDYNEQFF	TGTGCCAGCAGAAGAGCGGGAGGGGACTACAATGAGCAGTTCTTC
TRBV9	once	TRBD1	TRBJ2-3	CASSVQQGGTDTQYF	TGTGCCAGCAGCGTTCAACAGGGGGGCACAGATACGCAGTATTTT
TRBV27	-	-	TRBJ1-2	CASSSAGSYGYTF	TGTGCCAGCAGTTCTGCGGGGTCCTATGGCTACACCTTC
TRBV5-1	-	TRBD1	TRBJ1-2	CASSLRGQGVAYGYTF	TGCGCCAGCAGCTTAAGGGGACAGGGGGTCGCCTATGGCTACACCTTC
TRBV7-2	once	-	TRBJ2-5	CASSSPTRGQETQYF	TGTGCCAGCAGCTCCCCCACCAGGGGACAAGAGACCCAGTACTTC
TRBV7-8	-	-	TRBJ1-2	CASSPGGDYGYTF	TGTGCCAGCAGCCCGGGGGGGGACTATGGCTACACCTTC
TRBV10-2	-	-	TRBJ2-7	CASSHPEGVAYEQYF	TGCGCCAGCAGCCACCCTGAGGGGGTGGCCTACGAGCAGTACTTC
TRBV5-5	-	TRBD2	TRBJ2-5	CASLGRTSGSQETQYF	TGTGCCAGCCTCGGCCGGACTAGCGGGTCCCAAGAGACCCAGTACTTC
TRBV9	few	-	TRBJ2-7	CASSPRGRGEQYF	TGTGCCAGCAGCCCCCGGGGCCGGGGGGAGCAGTACTTC
TRBV4-1	once	TRBD1	TRBJ1-6	CASSPDRGGSPLHF	TGCGCCAGCAGCCCCGACAGGGGAGGATCACCCCTCCACTTT
TRBV25-1	-	TRBD2	TRBJ2-3	CASSESSGGSDTQYF	TGTGCCAGCAGTGAATCTAGCGGGGGGTCAGATACGCAGTATTTT
TRBV30	-	TRBD1	TRBJ1-4	CAWIPQRQGRNEKLFF	TGTGCCTGGATTCCCCAAAGACAGGGGCGGAATGAAAAACTGTTTTTT
TRBV27	-	-	TRBJ2-7	CASSPRAGQYEQYF	TGTGCCAGCAGTCCTCGCGCAGGCCAGTACGAGCAGTACTTC
TRBV25-1	-	-	TRBJ1-6	CASSQGSYNSPLHF	TGTGCCAGCAGTCAGGGATCCTATAATTCACCCCTCCACTTT
TRBV2	-	-	TRBJ1-1	CASSQGPLNTEAFF	TGTGCCAGCAGCCAGGGGCCCTTGAACACTGAAGCTTTCTTT
TRBV11-1	-	TRBD2	TRBJ2-1	CASSLAGGQNEQFF	TGTGCCAGCAGCTTAGCGGGAGGGCAGAATGAGCAGTTCTTC
TRBV5-1	-	-	TRBJ1-3	CASSLGGPGNTIYF	TGCGCCAGCAGCTTAGGAGGCCCTGGAAACACCATATATTTT
TRBV5-1	-	TRBD1	TRBJ1-6	CASSLEVRGNSPLHF	TGCGCCAGCAGCTTGGAGGTCAGGGGGAATTCACCCCTCCACTTT
TRBV7-9	-	TRBD2	TRBJ2-2	CASSIRLAGVNTGELFF	TGTGCCAGCAGCATACGACTAGCGGGAGTAAACACCGGGGAGCTGTTTTTT
TRBV2	once	-	TRBJ2-2	CASSAQPTGELFF	TGTGCCAGCAGTGCACAGCCCACCGGGGAGCTGTTTTTT
TRBV4-1	-	TRBD1	TRBJ2-7	CASGTGLNEQYF	TGCGCCAGCGGGACAGGTCTGAACGAGCAGTACTTC
TRBV6-5	-	TRBD1	TRBJ1-2	CASSYVPGGNYGYTF	TGTGCCAGCAGTTACGTGCCAGGGGGAAACTATGGCTACACCTTC
TRBV4-1	once	-	TRBJ2-1	CASSPGTSMDNEQFF	TGCGCCAGCAGTCCCGGGACATCGATGGACAATGAGCAGTTCTTC
TRBV19	-	-	TRBJ1-5	CASSMSGGNQPQHF	TGTGCCAGTAGTATGTCGGGGGGCAATCAGCCCCAGCATTTT
TRBV4-1	-	TRBD1	TRBJ2-7	CASSLDRGGYEQYF	TGCGCCAGCAGCCTGGACAGGGGTGGTTACGAGCAGTACTTC
TRBV10-3	-	-	TRBJ1-5	CAISEGGRVQPQHF	TGTGCCATCAGTGAGGGGGGCAGGGTCCAGCCCCAGCATTTT
TRBV6-5	-	TRBD1	TRBJ1-2	CASSLQGARGYTF	TGTGCCAGCAGTTTACAGGGGGCGAGAGGCTACACCTTC
TRBV10-1	-	TRBD1	TRBJ2-6	CASIIRTGTTGANVLTF	TGCGCCAGCATAATAAGGACAGGGACAACTGGGGCCAACGTCCTGACTTTC
TRBV2	-	-	TRBJ1-1	CASSGVFRGTTEAFF	TGTGCCAGCAGTGGGGTGTTTCGGGGTACCACTGAAGCTTTCTTT
TRBV6-5	-	-	TRBJ2-1	CASLGQGSYNEQFF	TGTGCCAGCCTCGGGCAGGGCTCCTACAATGAGCAGTTCTTC
TRBV10-3	-	TRBD1	TRBJ1-5	CAISVGTGAGQPQHF	TGTGCCATCAGTGTTGGGACAGGGGCCGGGCAGCCCCAGCATTTT
TRBV9	-	TRBD2	TRBJ2-1	CASSVEGLAGVNEQFF	TGTGCCAGCAGCGTAGAGGGGCTAGCGGGGGTCAATGAGCAGTTCTTC
TRBV2	-	TRBD1	TRBJ1-2	CASSEGQHYGYTF	TGTGCCAGCAGCGAGGGACAGCACTATGGCTACACCTTC